The source of this TCR beta chain is a study of CD8+ T cells in alopecia areata. In the study overall: A 6-month period off drug followed tofacitinib, which lasted 6 to 18 months. Severity in treated patients was scored by percentage of scalp area affected.

The table lists this clone with a count of one. Its specificity is not known. Study conclusions and caveats: It was lesional scalp, especially alopecia totalis/universalis, that showed higher clonality than normal scalp.

Specified treatment: oral pan-JAK inhibitor, 5-10 mg twice daily. Both CD4+ and CD8+ T cells were separated by sorting PBMCs. Following extraction, RNA underwent reverse transcription to cDNA, which served as the sequencing template. Assay: immunoSEQ multiplex PCR; the TCRdb copy retains only in-frame clones and omits some. In the table there are under 200,000 clones, about three fifths of which are singletons. V lost 2 bases and J lost 1; bases outside the gene matches: 7. CDR3 size: 16 residues. Germline CDR1 is GTSNPN and CDR2 is SVGIG (reference sequence). Sequencing was performed on CD4+ T cells sorted from blood, taken at week 4, from a patient treated with tofacitinib. This TCR came from a human donor with alopecia areata. This chain joins TRBV30 and TRBJ2-3, with TRBD2 identical over 9 bases. The CDR3 DNA is TGTGCCTGGAGTCTAAGACTAGCGGCAGGCACAGATACGCAGTATTTT. Its translation is CAWSLRLAAGTDTQYF.